The 19 T cell receptor beta chains listed next were all sequenced from one sample in a study of T cells in localized non-small cell lung cancer. Repertoires were generated with immunoSEQ multiplex PCR, while TCRdb's copy carries only in-frame clones and drops some. The sample holds nearly 40,000 clones, around 87% seen once. Source: peripheral blood, taken before any cancer treatment. The receptors derive from a man between 18 and 55 years old with stage I lung adenocarcinoma.

This clone appeared a single time. The chain has TRBV2 and TRBJ1-1; possible D gene TRBD1, 5 bases. The CDR3 totals 17 residues. Germline V gene sequence: CDR1 SNHLY, CDR2 FYNNEI. Trimming removed 6 bases at V and 0 bases at J, with 20 bases between. CDR3 in DNA: TGTGCCAGCAGGGCGAACAGGCACAACCTAATGAACACTGAAGCTTTCTTT. Amino acids: CASRANRHNLMNTEAFF.

CDR3 nucleotides: TGTGCCAGCAGTTCACGGGACGGTTTGGGCTACACCTTC. As protein: CASSSRDGLGYTF. The chain has TRBV27 and TRBJ1-2; the D gene is possibly TRBD1 (5 bases). CDR1 and CDR2 from the germline V gene are MNHEY and SMNVEV (reference sequence). The CDR3 spans 13 residues. Trimming shortened V by 4 bases and J by 8 bases, and 14 bases separated the two germline ends.

This clone appeared a few times. This chain links TRBV7-2 with TRBJ1-6; D unclear. This CDR3 has 12 residues. The V gene's germline CDR1 is SGHTA and CDR2 FQGNSA. Trimming took 5 bases from V and 8 from J, leaving 7 bases between them. CDR3 DNA: TGTGCCAGCAGCCCCCCTGATTCACCCCTCCACTTT. This sequence encodes CASSPPDSPLHF.

The chain couples TRBV4-2 to TRBJ1-1; D remains ambiguous. This CDR3 has 15 amino acids. The germline gives CDR1 LGHNA, CDR2 YNFKEQ. V was trimmed by 1 base and J by 5 bases, leaving 14 bases between them. The CDR3 is CASSQVGTRATEAFF. The DNA of the CDR3 is TGTGCCAGCAGCCAAGTAGGCACAAGAGCGACTGAAGCTTTCTTT.

This clone has only a few counts. V is TRBV4-2 and J is TRBJ1-3; the D is unclear. The V gene's germline CDR1 is LGHNA and CDR2 YNFKEQ. V lost 0 bases, J lost 0 bases, and 6 bases lay in between. This CDR3 has 15 amino acids. This CDR3 is CASSQERVSGNTIYF. CDR3 in DNA: TGTGCCAGCAGCCAAGAGAGGGTCTCTGGAAACACCATATATTTT.

The genes are TRBV5-8 and TRBJ1-5; a weak D match, TRBD1 (6 bases). The ends were cut back, 4 bases at V and 4 bases at J, with 18 bases in the middle. CDR1 SGHTS and CDR2 YDEGEE come from the germline V gene. CDR3 size: 16 residues. The chain's CDR3 is CASSPRGGSGNQPQHF. The DNA of the CDR3 is TGTGCCAGCAGCCCTCGAGGGGGGTCTGGTAATCAGCCCCAGCATTTT.

V usage is TRBV7-2 and J usage is TRBJ2-7; D gene ambiguous. This CDR3 has 12 amino acids. The V and J ends lost 1 base and 7 bases respectively, with 8 bases between them. Germline V CDR1 and CDR2: SGHTA, FQGNSA. The CDR3 nucleotides are TGTGCCAGCAGCTTAGAAGTGGGTGAGCAGTACTTC. Its protein is CASSLEVGEQYF.

This clone has just one count. The chain recombines TRBV9 with TRBJ1-2; 10 nucleotides line up with TRBD1. Looked up from germline, CDR1 is SGDLS and CDR2 is YYNGEE. With V trimmed by 0 bases and J by 3 bases, 2 bases remained unmatched. This CDR3 is built from 15 residues. In DNA, the CDR3 is TGTGCCAGCAGCGTAGGTGGGACAGGGGACTATGGCTACACCTTC. This gives the protein CASSVGGTGDYGYTF.

V and J are TRBV5-1 and TRBJ2-7; D is possibly TRBD2 (5 bases). CDR3 length equals 15 residues. V was pared by 5 bases and J by 2 bases, with 17 bases between. The germline V gene has CDR1 SGHRS and CDR2 YFSETQ. The DNA of the CDR3 is TGCGCCAGCAGTTCCGGAACTAGAGGACCCTACGAGCAGTACTTC. This codes for CASSSGTRGPYEQYF.

The V gene is TRBV19, the J gene TRBJ2-2; TRBD2 aligns across 7 bases. The junction had 3 bases not matched to a gene; V was cut back by 0 bases and J by 2 bases. CDR3 size: 16 residues. Germline loops: CDR1 LNHDA, CDR2 SQIVND (reference sequence). The CDR3 region is CASSIDSGFNTGELFF. CDR3 in DNA: TGTGCCAGTAGTATAGATAGCGGGTTTAACACCGGGGAGCTGTTTTTT.

J is TRBJ2-7 and V is TRBV18; TRBD2 matches 12 bases. The junction had 6 bases not matched to a gene; V was cut back by 3 bases and J by 0 bases. The germline CDR1 and CDR2 sequences are KGHSH and LQKENI. This CDR3 region has 17 residues. The CDR3 DNA reads as TGTGCCAGCTCACCGACTAGCGGGGGCCTGAGCTCCTACGAGCAGTACTTC. Translated: CASSPTSGGLSSYEQYF.

This chain links TRBV11-2 with TRBJ2-7, with D possibly matching TRBD1 (6 bases). This CDR3 is 13 amino acids long. V dropped 4 bases and J dropped 3 bases, with 10 bases sitting between them. Looked up from germline, CDR1 is SGHAT and CDR2 is FQNNGV. In DNA, the CDR3 is TGTGCCAGCAGCTCCCACAGGGTCTACGAGCAGTACTTC. Its translation is CASSSHRVYEQYF.

V is TRBV10-1 and J is TRBJ1-1; no reliable D call. The CDR3 contains 12 residues. CDR1 is WNHNN and CDR2 is SYGVQD in the germline V gene (reference sequence). The V end lost 0 bases, the J end lost 8 bases, and 7 bases lay between the germline ends. CDR3 DNA: TGCGCCAGCAGTGAGTCAGGAGGGGAAGCTTTCTTT. Its translation is CASSESGGEAFF.

The CDR3 DNA sequence: TGCGCCAGCAGCCAAGACGGAATTGAAGCTTTCTTT. This sequence encodes CASSQDGIEAFF. The chain joins TRBV4-1 to TRBJ1-1; D remains ambiguous. Germline loops: CDR1 MGHRA, CDR2 YSYEKL. The CDR3 length is 12 residues. The V gene lost 0 bases and the J gene lost 7 bases, with 6 bases spanning the gap.

This clone appeared a single time. The chain is built from TRBV7-2 and TRBJ1-1, with TRBD1 matching 9 bases. The ends lost 5 bases at V and 3 bases at J; junction bases unmatched: 7. The CDR3 runs to 15 residues. The germline CDR1 and CDR2 sequences are SGHTA and FQGNSA. The CDR3 DNA is TGTGCCAGCAGCGCCTACAGGGGGCTGGACACTGAAGCTTTCTTT. Translated: CASSAYRGLDTEAFF.

The V gene is TRBV18, the J gene TRBJ2-3; D possibly corresponds to TRBD2 (7 bases). Germline V gene sequence: CDR1 KGHSH, CDR2 LQKENI. V was clipped by 5 bases and J by 0 bases, with 18 bases between them. The CDR3 spans 17 residues. The CDR3 bases are TGTGCCAGCTCAAAGTCTCGGGGGGCCTCTAGCACAGATACGCAGTATTTT. It yields the protein CASSKSRGASSTDTQYF.

This chain joins TRBV18 and TRBJ1-4; D gene unclear. CDR3 length: 13 amino acids. The V and J ends lost 0 bases and 16 bases respectively, with 15 bases between them. Germline V gene sequence: CDR1 KGHSH, CDR2 LQKENI. DNA of the CDR3: TGTGCCAGCTCACCACCCCTGCAACATACGCGGTTTTTT. Protein product: CASSPPLQHTRFF.

The V and J genes are TRBV6-6 and TRBJ1-6, with D possibly TRBD1 on 5 matching bases. From germline, CDR1 is MNHNY and CDR2 SVGAGI (reference sequence). Trimming pared 6 bases from V and 7 bases from J, leaving 13 bases between. The CDR3 extends over 14 amino acids. CDR3 in amino acids: CASRGTEGNSPLHF. The CDR3 DNA reads TGTGCCAGCAGAGGGACGGAGGGGAATTCACCCCTCCACTTT.

This chain links TRBV30 with TRBJ1-3; D uncertain. CDR1 GTSNPN and CDR2 SVGIG come from the germline V gene (reference sequence). The V gene lost 4 bases and the J gene lost 2 bases, with 12 bases spanning the gap. The length of the CDR3 is 14 residues. The CDR3, as DNA: TGTGCCTGGACCGTGGGAGTGACTGGAAACACCATATATTTT. This encodes CAWTVGVTGNTIYF.